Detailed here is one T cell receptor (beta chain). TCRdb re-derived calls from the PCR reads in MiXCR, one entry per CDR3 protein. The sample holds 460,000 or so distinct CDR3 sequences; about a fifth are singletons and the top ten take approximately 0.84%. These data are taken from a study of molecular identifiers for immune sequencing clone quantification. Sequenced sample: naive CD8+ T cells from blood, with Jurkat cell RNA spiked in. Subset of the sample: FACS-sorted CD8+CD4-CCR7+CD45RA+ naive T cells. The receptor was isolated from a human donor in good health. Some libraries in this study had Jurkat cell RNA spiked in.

CDR3 in amino acids: CASSRSPRTADSPLHF. The CDR3 coding sequence is TGTGCCAGCAGTCGATCCCCGAGGACTGCGGATTCACCCCTCCACTTT. V gene TRBV6-5 combines with J gene TRBJ1-6; the D is unclear. The CDR3 runs to 16 residues. Germline CDR1 and CDR2: MNHEY and SVGAGI. Trimming took 5 bases from V and 8 from J, leaving 19 bases between them.